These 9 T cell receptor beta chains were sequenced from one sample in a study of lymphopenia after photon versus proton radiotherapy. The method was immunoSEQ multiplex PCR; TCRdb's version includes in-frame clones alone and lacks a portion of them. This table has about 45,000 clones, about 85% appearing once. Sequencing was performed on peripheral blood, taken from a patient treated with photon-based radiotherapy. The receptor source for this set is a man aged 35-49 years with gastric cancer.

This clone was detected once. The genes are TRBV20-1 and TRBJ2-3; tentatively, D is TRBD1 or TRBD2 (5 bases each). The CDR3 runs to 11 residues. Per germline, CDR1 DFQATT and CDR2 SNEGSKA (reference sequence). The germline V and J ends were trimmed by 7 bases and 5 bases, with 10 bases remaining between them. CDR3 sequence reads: CSVGAGDTQYF. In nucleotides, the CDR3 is TGCAGTGTCGGGGCGGGAGATACGCAGTATTTT.

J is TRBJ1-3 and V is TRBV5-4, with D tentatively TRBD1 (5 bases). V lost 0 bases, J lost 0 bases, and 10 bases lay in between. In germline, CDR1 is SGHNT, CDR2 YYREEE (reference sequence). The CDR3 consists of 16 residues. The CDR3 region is CASSLAGALSGNTIYF. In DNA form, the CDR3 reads TGTGCCAGCAGCTTGGCCGGGGCACTCTCTGGAAACACCATATATTTT.

The CDR3 sequence is CASSLDRSMGGYTF. CDR3 nucleotide sequence: TGTGCCAGCAGTTTGGACAGGTCCATGGGTGGCTACACCTTC. This chain connects TRBV27 to TRBJ1-2; 7 bases are a match to TRBD1. The CDR3 runs to 14 residues. Unmatched junction bases numbered 8, after V lost 3 bases and J lost 7 bases. CDR1 MNHEY and CDR2 SMNVEV come from the germline V gene (reference sequence).

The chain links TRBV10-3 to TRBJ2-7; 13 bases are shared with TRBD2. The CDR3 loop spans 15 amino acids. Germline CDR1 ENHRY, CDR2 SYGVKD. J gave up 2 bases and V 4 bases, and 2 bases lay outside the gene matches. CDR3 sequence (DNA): TGTGCCATCAGTGGTGGGACTAGCGGGACCTACGAGCAGTACTTC. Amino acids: CAISGGTSGTYEQYF.

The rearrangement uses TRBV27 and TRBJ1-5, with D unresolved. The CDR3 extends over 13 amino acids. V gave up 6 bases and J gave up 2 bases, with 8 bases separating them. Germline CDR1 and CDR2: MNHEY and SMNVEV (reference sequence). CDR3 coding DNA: TGTGCCAGCAGCCCGGTACGCAATCAGCCCCAGCATTTT. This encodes CASSPVRNQPQHF.

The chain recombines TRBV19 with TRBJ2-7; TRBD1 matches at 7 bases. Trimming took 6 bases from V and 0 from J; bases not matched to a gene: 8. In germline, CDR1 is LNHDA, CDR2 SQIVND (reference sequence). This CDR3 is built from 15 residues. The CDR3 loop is CASSQQGPASYEQYF. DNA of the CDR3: TGTGCCAGTAGCCAACAGGGGCCCGCCTCCTACGAGCAGTACTTC.

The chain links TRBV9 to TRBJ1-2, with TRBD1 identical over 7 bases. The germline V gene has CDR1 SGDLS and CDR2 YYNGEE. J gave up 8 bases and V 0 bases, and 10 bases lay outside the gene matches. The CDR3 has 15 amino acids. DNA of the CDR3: TGTGCCAGCAGCGTAGTGCCAGGGGGAGGTAGCGGCTACACCTTC. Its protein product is CASSVVPGGGSGYTF. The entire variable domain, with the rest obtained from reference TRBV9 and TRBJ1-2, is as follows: DSGVTQTPKHLITATGQRVTLRCSPRSGDLSVYWYQQSLDQGLQFLIQYYNGEERAKGNILERFSAQQFPDLHSELNLSSLELGDSALYFCASSVVPGGGSGYTFGSGTRLTVV.

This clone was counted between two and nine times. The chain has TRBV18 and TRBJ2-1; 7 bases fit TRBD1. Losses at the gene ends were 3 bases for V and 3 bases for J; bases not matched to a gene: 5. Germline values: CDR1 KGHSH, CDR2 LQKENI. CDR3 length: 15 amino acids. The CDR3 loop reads CASSPRTGVYNEQFF. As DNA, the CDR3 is TGTGCCAGCTCACCGAGGACAGGTGTCTACAATGAGCAGTTCTTC.

The CDR3: CASSEGQGNGYTF. CDR3 coding DNA: TGTGCCAGCAGTGAGGGACAGGGAAATGGCTACACCTTC. This chain links TRBV6-1 with TRBJ1-2, with TRBD1 matching 9 bases. Germline V CDR1 and CDR2: MNHNS, SASEGT. This CDR3 has 13 amino acids. V lost 3 bases and J lost 6; bases outside the gene matches: 2.